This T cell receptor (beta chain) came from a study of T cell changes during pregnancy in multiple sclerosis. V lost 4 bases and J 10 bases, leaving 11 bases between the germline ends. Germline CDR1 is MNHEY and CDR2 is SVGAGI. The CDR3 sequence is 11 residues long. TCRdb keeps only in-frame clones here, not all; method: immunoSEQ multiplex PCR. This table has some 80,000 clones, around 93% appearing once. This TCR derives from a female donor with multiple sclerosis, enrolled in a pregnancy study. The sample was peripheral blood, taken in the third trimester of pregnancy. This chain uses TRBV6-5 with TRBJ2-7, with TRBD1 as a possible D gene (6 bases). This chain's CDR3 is CASSFQGLQYF. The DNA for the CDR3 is TGTGCCAGCAGTTTCCAGGGGCTCCAGTACTTC.